The 3 T cell receptor beta chains reported below all come from one sample, sequenced in a study of T cell repertoires in cytomegalovirus infection. Antigens of these TCRs are unknown. Via MiXCR, TCRdb re-called the reads, giving one row per CDR3 protein. The sample lists approximately 910,000 distinct CDR3 sequences, approximately 31% occurring once. This specimen was cultured CD8+ T cells from PBMCs, taken from culture after CMV antigen stimulation. The receptors originated from a human donor in good health (CMV status not recorded). Some clones in this sample may be carry-over from other donors' samples.

This clonotype came up a few times. This chain links TRBV7-8 with TRBJ2-5; D gene ambiguous. CDR3 length: 13 amino acids. Germline CDR1 is SGHVS and CDR2 is FQNEAQ. V was clipped by 5 bases and J by 5 bases, with 12 bases between them. The CDR3 DNA sequence: TGTGCCAGCAGCCGAGACGTGGGGGAGACCCAGTACTTC. Translated, it gives CASSRDVGETQYF.

The J gene is TRBJ2-5, the V gene TRBV10-3, with 7 bases identical to TRBD2. CDR1 is ENHRY and CDR2 is SYGVKD in the germline V gene. Trimming cost V 10 bases and J 10 bases; bases outside gene matches: 12. The CDR3 length is 12 residues. The CDR3 protein is CATRGDQTVQYF. Here the CDR3 DNA reads TGTGCCACTCGGGGGGATCAGACAGTCCAGTACTTC.

This rearrangement joins TRBV6-6 to TRBJ2-7; D is ambiguous. Per the germline V gene, CDR1 is MNHNY and CDR2 is SVGAGI (reference sequence). Deletions cut 11 bases from V and 3 bases from J, with 14 bases between. The CDR3 is 12 amino acids. CDR3 residues: CAGVCGDYEQYV. The CDR3 coding sequence is TGTGCCGGGGTTTGTGGCGACTACGAGCAGTACGTC.